The T cell receptor beta chain described here comes from a study of T cell responses to AZD1222 COVID-19 vaccine. Whole-study results and caveats: Spike was spanned by vaccine-associated CD4 TCRs, which were dominant at 160-218 and 743-854. Scientists sampled the repertoires only once the peak T cell response had passed. Targets within unmutated variant regions were reportedly found for nearly half of spike-specific TCRs.

In germline, CDR1 is MNHEY, CDR2 SVGAGI. The CDR3 has 15 residues. V was trimmed by 0 bases and J by 8 bases, leaving 14 bases between them. As regards this clone: Antigen: not known.

Sequencing used immunoSEQ multiplex PCR; TCRdb keeps in-frame clones, though not all of them. Here the sample spans 130,000 to 150,000 clones, more than 70% being singletons. This specimen was peripheral blood, taken 28 days after the second AZD1222 dose. The sequence was collected from an adult who received the AZD1222 COVID-19 vaccine. The chain couples TRBV6-5 to TRBJ2-1; D gene ambiguous. In nucleotides, the CDR3 is TGTGCCAGCAGTTACTCAACGGAAGGGTGGTATGAGCAGTTCTTC. Protein sequence: CASSYSTEGWYEQFF.